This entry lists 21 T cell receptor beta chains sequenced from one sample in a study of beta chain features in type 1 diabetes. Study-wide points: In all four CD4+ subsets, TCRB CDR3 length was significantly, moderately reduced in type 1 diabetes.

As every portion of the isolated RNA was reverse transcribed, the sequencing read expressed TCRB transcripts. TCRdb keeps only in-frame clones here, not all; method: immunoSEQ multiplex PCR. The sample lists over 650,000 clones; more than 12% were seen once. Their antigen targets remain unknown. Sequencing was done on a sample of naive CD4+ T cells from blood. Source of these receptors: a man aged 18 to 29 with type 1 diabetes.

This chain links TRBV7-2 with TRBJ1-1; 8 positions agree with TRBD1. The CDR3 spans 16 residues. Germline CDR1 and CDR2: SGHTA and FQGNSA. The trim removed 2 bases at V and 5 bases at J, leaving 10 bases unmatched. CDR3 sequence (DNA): TGTGCCAGCAGCTTAAAACAGGGGGTAGGAGGGACTGAAGCTTTCTTT. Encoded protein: CASSLKQGVGGTEAFF. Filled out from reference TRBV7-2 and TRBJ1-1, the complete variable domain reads GAGVSQSPSNKVTEKGKDVELRCDPISGHTALYWYRQSLGQGLEFLIYFQGNSAPDKSGLPSDRFSAERTGGSVSTLTIQRTQQEDSAVYLCASSLKQGVGGTEAFFGQGTRLTVV.

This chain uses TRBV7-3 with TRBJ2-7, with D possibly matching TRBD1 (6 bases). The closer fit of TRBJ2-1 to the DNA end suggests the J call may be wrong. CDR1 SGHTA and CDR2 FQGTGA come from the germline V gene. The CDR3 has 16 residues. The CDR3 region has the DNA TGTGCCAGCAGCTTAGAGGGGGACCGGTCCTACAATGAGCAGTTCTTC. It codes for CASSLEGDRSYNEQFF.

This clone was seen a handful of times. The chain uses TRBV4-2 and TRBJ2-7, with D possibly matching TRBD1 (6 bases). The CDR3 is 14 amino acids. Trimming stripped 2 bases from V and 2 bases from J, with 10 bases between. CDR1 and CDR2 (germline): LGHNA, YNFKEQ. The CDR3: CASSQLWGPYEQYF. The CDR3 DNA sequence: TGTGCCAGCAGCCAACTTTGGGGGCCCTACGAGCAGTACTTC.

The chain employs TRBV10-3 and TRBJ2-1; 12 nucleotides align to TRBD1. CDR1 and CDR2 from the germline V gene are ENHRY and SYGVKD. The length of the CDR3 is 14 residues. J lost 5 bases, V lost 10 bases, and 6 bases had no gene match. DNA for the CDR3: TGTGCCACCGCCGGGACAGGGGGCAACAATGAGCAGTTCTTC. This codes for CATAGTGGNNEQFF.

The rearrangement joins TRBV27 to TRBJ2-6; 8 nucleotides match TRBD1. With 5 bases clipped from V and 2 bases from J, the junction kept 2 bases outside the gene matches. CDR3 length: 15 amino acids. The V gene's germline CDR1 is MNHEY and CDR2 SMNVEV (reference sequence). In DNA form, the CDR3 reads TGTGCCAGCAGTCTGGACAGGGCTGGGGCCAACGTCCTGACTTTC. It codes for CASSLDRAGANVLTF.

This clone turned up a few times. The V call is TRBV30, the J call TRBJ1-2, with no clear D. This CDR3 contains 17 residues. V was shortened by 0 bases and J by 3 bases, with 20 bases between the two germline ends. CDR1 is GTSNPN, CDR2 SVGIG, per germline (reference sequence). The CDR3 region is CAWSVQLGAGDDYGYTF. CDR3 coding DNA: TGTGCCTGGAGTGTACAGTTGGGCGCCGGGGATGACTATGGCTACACCTTC. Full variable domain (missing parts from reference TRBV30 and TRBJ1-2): SQTIHQWPATLVQPVGSPLSLECTVEGTSNPNLYWYRQAAGRGLQLLFYSVGIGQISSEVPQNLSASRPQDRQFILSSKKLLLSDSGFYLCAWSVQLGAGDDYGYTFGSGTRLTVV.

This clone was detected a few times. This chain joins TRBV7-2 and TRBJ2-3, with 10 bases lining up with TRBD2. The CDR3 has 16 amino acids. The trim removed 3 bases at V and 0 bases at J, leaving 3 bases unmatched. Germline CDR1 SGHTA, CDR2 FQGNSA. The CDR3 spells CASSFSGGTSTDTQYF. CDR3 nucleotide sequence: TGTGCCAGCAGCTTTAGCGGGGGGACTAGCACAGATACGCAGTATTTT.

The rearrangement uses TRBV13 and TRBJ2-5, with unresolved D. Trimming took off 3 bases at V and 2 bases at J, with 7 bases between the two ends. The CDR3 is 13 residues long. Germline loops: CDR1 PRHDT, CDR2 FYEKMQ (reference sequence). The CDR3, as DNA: TGTGCCAGCAGCTTCAGGCATCAAGAGACCCAGTACTTC. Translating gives CASSFRHQETQYF.

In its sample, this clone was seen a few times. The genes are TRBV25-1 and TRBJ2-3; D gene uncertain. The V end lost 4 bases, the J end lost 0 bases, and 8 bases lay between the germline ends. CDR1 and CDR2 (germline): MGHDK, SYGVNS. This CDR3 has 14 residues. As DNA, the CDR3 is TGTGCCAGCAGTGGGCCCACTAGCACAGATACGCAGTATTTT. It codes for CASSGPTSTDTQYF.

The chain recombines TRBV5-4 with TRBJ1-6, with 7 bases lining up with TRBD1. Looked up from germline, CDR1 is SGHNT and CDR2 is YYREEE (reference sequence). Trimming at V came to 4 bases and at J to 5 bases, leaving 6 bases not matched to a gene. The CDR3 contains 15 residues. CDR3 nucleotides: TGTGCCAGCAGCCCACGGACAGGTGATAATTCACCCCTCCACTTT. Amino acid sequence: CASSPRTGDNSPLHF. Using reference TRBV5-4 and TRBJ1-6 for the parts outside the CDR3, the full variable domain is ETGVTQSPTHLIKTRGQQVTLRCSSQSGHNTVSWYQQALGQGPQFIFQYYREEENGRGNFPPRFSGLQFPNYSSELNVNALELDDSALYLCASSPRTGDNSPLHFGNGTRLTVT.

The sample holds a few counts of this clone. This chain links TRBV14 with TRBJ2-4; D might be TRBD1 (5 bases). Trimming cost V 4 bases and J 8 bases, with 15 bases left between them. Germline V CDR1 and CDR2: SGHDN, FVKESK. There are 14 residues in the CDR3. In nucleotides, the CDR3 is TGTGCCAGCAGCCCCAGGGTTCCAAGTGACATTCAGTACTTC. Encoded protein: CASSPRVPSDIQYF.

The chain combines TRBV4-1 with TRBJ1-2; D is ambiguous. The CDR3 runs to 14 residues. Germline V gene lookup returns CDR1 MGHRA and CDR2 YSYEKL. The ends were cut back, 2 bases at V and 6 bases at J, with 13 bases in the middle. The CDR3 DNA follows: TGCGCCAGCAGCCAACGCCTCTCGCCTGATGGCTACACCTTC. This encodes CASSQRLSPDGYTF.

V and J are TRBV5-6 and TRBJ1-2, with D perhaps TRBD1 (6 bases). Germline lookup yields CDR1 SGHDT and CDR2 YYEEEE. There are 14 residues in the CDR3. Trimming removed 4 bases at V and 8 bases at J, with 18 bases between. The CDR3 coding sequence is TGTGCCAGCAGCAGAAATGAGGGGGTAATGGGCTACACCTTC. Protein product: CASSRNEGVMGYTF.

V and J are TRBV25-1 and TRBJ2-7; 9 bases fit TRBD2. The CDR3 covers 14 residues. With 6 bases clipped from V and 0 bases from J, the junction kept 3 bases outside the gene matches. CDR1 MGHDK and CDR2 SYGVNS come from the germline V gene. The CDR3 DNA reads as TGTGCCAGCAGAGGTAGCGGGGGCTCCTACGAGCAGTACTTC. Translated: CASRGSGGSYEQYF.

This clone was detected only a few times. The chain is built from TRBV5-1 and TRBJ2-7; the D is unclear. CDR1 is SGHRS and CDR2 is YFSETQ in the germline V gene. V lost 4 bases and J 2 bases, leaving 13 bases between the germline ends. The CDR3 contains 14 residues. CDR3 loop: CASSPLVTAYEQYF. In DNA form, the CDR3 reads TGCGCCAGCAGCCCCCTAGTTACGGCCTACGAGCAGTACTTC.

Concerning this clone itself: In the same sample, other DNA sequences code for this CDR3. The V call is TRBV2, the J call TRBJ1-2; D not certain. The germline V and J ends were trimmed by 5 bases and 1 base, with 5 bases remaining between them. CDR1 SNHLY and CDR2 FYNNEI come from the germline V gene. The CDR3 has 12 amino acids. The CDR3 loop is CASSRDNYGYTF. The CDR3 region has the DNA TGTGCCAGCAGTCGAGATAACTATGGCTACACCTTC.

The CDR3, as DNA: TGTGCCAGCAGCACCAGGGGCCCCAACGTCCTGACTTTC. It codes for CASSTRGPNVLTF. The chain recombines TRBV14 with TRBJ2-6; perhaps TRBD1 as D (6 bases). V dropped 5 bases and J dropped 8 bases, with 10 bases sitting between them. The CDR3 extends over 13 amino acids. Germline lookup yields CDR1 SGHDN and CDR2 FVKESK.

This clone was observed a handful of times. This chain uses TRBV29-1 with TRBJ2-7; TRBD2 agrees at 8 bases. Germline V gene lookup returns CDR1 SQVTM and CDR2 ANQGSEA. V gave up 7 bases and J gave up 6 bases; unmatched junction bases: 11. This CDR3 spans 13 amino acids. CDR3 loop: CSALGGDLGEQYF. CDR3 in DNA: TGCAGCGCCCTCGGGGGGGACCTCGGCGAGCAGTACTTC.

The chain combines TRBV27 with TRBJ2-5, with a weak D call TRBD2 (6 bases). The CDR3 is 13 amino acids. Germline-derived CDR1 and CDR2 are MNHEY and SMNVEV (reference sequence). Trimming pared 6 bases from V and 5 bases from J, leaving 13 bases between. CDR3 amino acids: CASRWRAGETQYF. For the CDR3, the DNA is TGTGCCAGCAGATGGAGGGCAGGGGAGACCCAGTACTTC.

The CDR3 region has the DNA TGTGCCTGGAGTAGGATAGGGGGAAATTCACCCCTCCACTTT. It specifies CAWSRIGGNSPLHF. The chain recombines TRBV30 with TRBJ1-6, with D possibly matching TRBD1 (6 bases). The CDR3 runs to 14 residues. The germline V and J ends were trimmed by 2 bases and 7 bases, with 12 bases remaining between them. From germline, CDR1 is GTSNPN and CDR2 SVGIG (reference sequence). Full variable domain (rest looked up from reference TRBV30 and TRBJ1-6): SQTIHQWPATLVQPVGSPLSLECTVEGTSNPNLYWYRQAAGRGLQLLFYSVGIGQISSEVPQNLSASRPQDRQFILSSKKLLLSDSGFYLCAWSRIGGNSPLHFGNGTRLTVT.

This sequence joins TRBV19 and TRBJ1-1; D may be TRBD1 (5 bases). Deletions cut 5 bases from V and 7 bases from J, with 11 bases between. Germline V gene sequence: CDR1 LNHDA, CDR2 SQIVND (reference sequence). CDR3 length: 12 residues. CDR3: CASSLGRDEAFF. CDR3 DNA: TGTGCCAGTAGTCTGGGACGGGATGAAGCTTTCTTT.